This passage covers 19 T cell receptor beta chains from one sample sequenced in a study of blood T cell repertoires in COVID-19. Using immunoSEQ multiplex PCR, the repertoire was profiled, and TCRdb retains in-frame clones only, with some absent. This sample has hundreds of thousands of clones, with around 82% found just once. The source material was PBMCs or T cells enriched from blood (not recorded which). The receptors originated from a woman in her forties or fifties who had been exposed to COVID-19.

The chain has TRBV4-1 and TRBJ1-1, with D maybe TRBD1 (6 bases). The CDR3 totals 12 residues. V was trimmed by 7 bases and J by 8 bases, leaving 14 bases between them. The germline CDR1 and CDR2 sequences are MGHRA and YSYEKL. The CDR3 DNA reads as TGCGCCAGCACCGGCCAACAGGGCGAAGCTTTCTTT. It yields the protein CASTGQQGEAFF.

This rearrangement joins TRBV13 to TRBJ1-1; D ambiguous. Trimming cost V 5 bases and J 5 bases, with 9 bases left between them. The CDR3 has 12 residues. CDR1 PRHDT and CDR2 FYEKMQ come from the germline V gene (reference sequence). CDR3 nucleotides: TGTGCCAGCAGCCCCGACGGGACTGAAGCTTTCTTT. Protein product: CASSPDGTEAFF.

The chain is built from TRBV6-1 and TRBJ1-5; the match to TRBD1 covers 7 bases. V dropped 6 bases and J dropped 8; count of bases not matched to a gene: 10. Germline CDR1 and CDR2: MNHNS and SASEGT. The CDR3 runs to 14 residues. CDR3 sequence (DNA): TGTGCCAGCAGCCGGGACAGTGAGGGGGAGCCCCAGCATTTT. The encoded protein is CASSRDSEGEPQHF.

The chain has TRBV2 and TRBJ2-5; D possibly corresponds to TRBD2 (6 bases). In germline, CDR1 is SNHLY, CDR2 FYNNEI. V lost 0 bases and J 4 bases, leaving 9 bases between the germline ends. The CDR3 length is 14 residues. The CDR3: CASSEALGGETQYF. The DNA for the CDR3 is TGTGCCAGCAGTGAAGCGCTCGGGGGAGAGACCCAGTACTTC.

The chain uses TRBV28 and TRBJ2-2; perhaps TRBD1 as D (5 bases). V was cut by 7 bases and J by 6 bases, with 21 bases left in between. CDR1 is MDHEN and CDR2 is SYDVKM in the germline V gene. The CDR3 consists of 16 residues. The CDR3 here is CASTLGRTPRAGELFF. DNA for the CDR3: TGTGCCAGCACCCTAGGCAGGACACCCCGGGCCGGGGAGCTGTTTTTT.

The sample holds a few counts of this clone. CDR3 nucleotides: TGTGCCAGCAGTTCTCAACGGGGGGTGACGCAGTATTTT. Protein product: CASSSQRGVTQYF. The V call is TRBV27, the J call TRBJ2-3, with TRBD2 matching 7 bases. V shed 4 bases and J 9 bases; nucleotides not matched to a gene: 7. The CDR3 covers 13 residues. Germline CDR1 MNHEY, CDR2 SMNVEV (reference sequence).

J is TRBJ2-7 and V is TRBV7-2, with 9 bases that match TRBD2. Trimming took 3 bases from V and 4 from J; bases not matched to a gene: 4. CDR3 size: 14 residues. The germline gives CDR1 SGHTA, CDR2 FQGNSA. DNA for the CDR3: TGTGCCAGCAGCTTTAGCGGGGGAAGGTACGAGCAGTACTTC. This gives the protein CASSFSGGRYEQYF.

The chain carries TRBV28 and TRBJ1-5; perhaps TRBD1 as D (5 bases). Germline values: CDR1 MDHEN, CDR2 SYDVKM. CDR3 length equals 18 residues. V was trimmed by 8 bases and J by 0 bases, leaving 23 bases between them. Here the CDR3 reads CASSSVLLVGGSNQPQHF. As DNA, the CDR3 is TGTGCCAGCTCCTCTGTTCTATTAGTCGGGGGTAGCAATCAGCCCCAGCATTTT.

This clone was seen a handful of times. The chain carries TRBV18 and TRBJ1-1, with 7 nucleotides matching TRBD1. J was trimmed by 0 bases and V by 3 bases; bases with no gene match: 1. Looked up from germline, CDR1 is KGHSH and CDR2 is LQKENI. The CDR3 sequence is 14 residues long. The CDR3 spells CASSPGQVNTEAFF. The CDR3 coding sequence is TGTGCCAGCTCACCCGGACAGGTGAACACTGAAGCTTTCTTT.

CDR3 coding DNA: TGTGCCAGTAGTATTAATTACAGGGAGAACGAGCAGTACTTC. Protein: CASSINYRENEQYF. V is TRBV19 and J is TRBJ2-7; D is possibly TRBD1 (6 bases). The CDR3 has 14 amino acids. Per germline, CDR1 LNHDA and CDR2 SQIVND (reference sequence). Trimming pared 3 bases from V and 5 bases from J, leaving 14 bases between. The full variable domain, with the rest looked up from reference TRBV19 and TRBJ2-7, is DGGITQSPKYLFRKEGQNVTLSCEQNLNHDAMYWYRQDPGQGLRLIYYSQIVNDFQKGDIAEGYSVSREKKESFPLTVTSAQKNPTAFYLCASSINYRENEQYFGPGTRLTVT.

The chain uses TRBV5-8 and TRBJ1-5; 9 positions agree with TRBD1. The CDR3 sequence is 16 residues long. The trim removed 4 bases at V and 9 bases at J, leaving 14 bases unmatched. CDR1 and CDR2 (germline): SGHTS, YDEGEE. CDR3 residues: CASSIRTGTGSGPQHF. For the CDR3, the DNA is TGTGCCAGCAGCATTCGTACCGGGACAGGGAGCGGGCCCCAGCATTTT.

The chain combines TRBV7-2 with TRBJ1-5; D gene ambiguous. The CDR3 loop spans 14 amino acids. Germline V gene sequence: CDR1 SGHTA, CDR2 FQGNSA. Trimming left V 1 base short and J 4 bases short, with 8 bases between. CDR3 protein: CASSLVSPNQPQHF. CDR3 DNA sequence: TGTGCCAGCAGCTTAGTCTCCCCGAATCAGCCCCAGCATTTT.

This clone showed up just a few times. The CDR3 region is CASSPPGRDYEQYF. In nucleotides, the CDR3 is TGTGCCAGCAGCCCCCCCGGTCGGGACTACGAGCAGTACTTC. This chain connects TRBV5-5 to TRBJ2-7, with D possibly matching TRBD2 (5 bases). CDR3 length equals 14 residues. Trimming removed 4 bases from V and 3 bases from J, with 14 bases in between. In germline, CDR1 is SGHKS, CDR2 YYEKEE (reference sequence).

The chain is built from TRBV6-1 and TRBJ1-1; perhaps TRBD1 as D (6 bases). Between the trimmed V and J ends, which lost 3 bases and 2 bases, there was a span of 7 bases. Per the germline V gene, CDR1 is MNHNS and CDR2 is SASEGT. The CDR3 spans 13 residues. In DNA, the CDR3 is TGTGCCAGCAGTGACAGGGGTAACACTGAAGCTTTCTTT. Its protein product is CASSDRGNTEAFF.

The rearrangement joins TRBV19 to TRBJ2-7; no definite D call. The CDR3 sequence is 15 residues long. Germline V CDR1 and CDR2: LNHDA, SQIVND (reference sequence). Trimming removed 2 bases at V and 0 bases at J, with 11 bases between. The CDR3 is CASSIRQAFSYEQYF. CDR3 DNA sequence: TGTGCCAGTAGTATACGCCAGGCCTTCTCCTACGAGCAGTACTTC.

This clone was seen only a few times. The J gene is TRBJ1-6, the V gene TRBV7-2; maybe TRBD1 (5 bases). Germline values: CDR1 SGHTA, CDR2 FQGNSA. Trimming left V 4 bases short and J 9 bases short, with 19 bases between. The CDR3 consists of 16 residues. CDR3 nucleotide sequence: TGTGCCAGCAGCTACCCGGGAGGGGCTGTAAGTTCACCCCTCCACTTT. This translates into CASSYPGGAVSSPLHF.

This clone appeared a few times. The same CDR3 arises from other DNA sequences in this sample as well. The genes are TRBV19 and TRBJ1-5, with 9 bases matching TRBD1. The V and J ends lost 6 bases and 7 bases, in that order; junction bases with no gene match: 4. In germline, CDR1 is LNHDA, CDR2 SQIVND (reference sequence). The CDR3 contains 13 residues. CDR3 loop: CASRGTGYQPQHF. The CDR3, as DNA: TGTGCCAGTAGAGGGACAGGGTACCAGCCCCAGCATTTT.

This chain links TRBV7-6 with TRBJ2-2; TRBD1 matches at 10 bases. In germline, CDR1 is SGHVS, CDR2 FNYEAQ. Trimming at V came to 5 bases and at J to 1 base, leaving 7 bases not matched to a gene. CDR3 size: 17 residues. The CDR3 coding sequence is TGTGCCAGCAGCGGGGGGACAGGGGTTCAGAACACCGGGGAGCTGTTTTTT. Its translation: CASSGGTGVQNTGELFF.

The gene calls are TRBV12-3 or TRBV12-4 and TRBJ1-5, with D hard to call. The CDR3 is 13 amino acids. V was trimmed by 3 bases and J by 3 bases, leaving 6 bases between them. The CDR3 bases are TGTGCCAGCAGTTTGACTTCCAATCAGCCCCAGCATTTT. It specifies CASSLTSNQPQHF.